This T cell receptor (beta chain) was sequenced during a study of CD8+CD57+ T cells in acquired aplastic anemia. Overall study context: The mean DNA yield obtained from sorted CD4+ and CD8+ cells came to 3 to 3.5 ug. Findings of the study overall: Researchers reported that CD8+ Simpson's diversity was not significantly different in patients versus controls. Fewer than 30 shared CD8+ CDR3s appeared highly expressed within patients' immunodominant clones.

Genomic DNA provided the template from which TCR beta VDJ and CDR3 profiles were obtained. TCRdb itself ran the reads through MiXCR, one entry per CDR3 protein. The repertoire holds roughly 290,000 distinct CDR3 sequences, with approximately 58% as singletons. The authors sequenced patients whose flow cytometry had shown CD8+CD57+ cell expansion. About this clonotype: The antigen remains undetermined.

The ends were cut back, 3 bases at V and 7 bases at J, with 12 bases in the middle. Per germline, CDR1 SQVTM and CDR2 ANQGSEA. The CDR3 is 13 amino acids. The chain employs TRBV29-1 and TRBJ1-4, with D perhaps TRBD1 (5 bases). The sequence derives from a human donor with aplastic anemia. The sequenced sample was sorted CD4+, CD8+, or CD8+CD57+ T cells (not recorded which) from PBMCs. The CDR3 region is CSVEGQRGEKLFF. CDR3 sequence (DNA): TGCAGCGTTGAGGGGCAGCGGGGTGAAAAACTGTTTTTT.